This T cell receptor beta chain was captured by sequencing in a study of T cells after yellow fever vaccination. The wider study: Each low-cell-number fraction was prepared by means of SMART-Seq v4 Ultra Low Input.

The CDR3 runs 15 residues. The V segment lost 4 bases and the J segment 3 bases; nucleotides outside the gene matches: 5. CDR1 and CDR2 (germline): LGHNA, YNFKEQ. TCRdb reanalysed the 5' RACE reads using MiXCR and keeps one entry per CDR3 protein. Of approximately 300,000 distinct CDR3 sequences listed, around 11% are singletons. The chain employs TRBV4-2 and TRBJ1-4; 7 bases map to TRBD1. The source is a man aged 18 to 29 who received the YFV17D yellow fever vaccine. Sequencing was performed on CD4+ T cells sorted from PBMCs, taken 45 days after the yellow fever booster vaccination. In nucleotides, the CDR3 is TGTGCCAGCAGCCGTGGGGACAGAGCTAATGAAAAACTGTTTTTT. Protein sequence: CASSRGDRANEKLFF.